Reported below is one T cell receptor (beta chain). Sequence at one end of the junction differs from germline and may be a read error. The study amplified TCR beta CDR3 regions using RNA transcripts. Amplification began with first-round RT-PCR using HTBI primers, then second-round multiplex PCR was performed. In TCRdb, the multiplex PCR reads were re-called with MiXCR into one record per CDR3 protein. The table shows 650,000 to 800,000 distinct CDR3 sequences, with 35% to 45% occurring only once. The data were taken from a study of Graves' ophthalmopathy and Graves' hyperthyroidism. The germline V gene has CDR1 SEHNR and CDR2 FQNEAQ (reference sequence). The CDR3 sequence is 18 residues long.

The clonotype originates from an adult man with Graves' ophthalmopathy. Sequencing used peripheral blood. V and J are TRBV7-9 and TRBJ2-2; D is unclear. The CDR3 DNA reads as TGCGCCAGCAGCCAAGATTCTACCGTCGGACCATACACCGGGGAGCTGTTTTTT. Translation gives CASSQDSTVGPYTGELFF.